Listed here is a single T cell receptor (beta chain). This clonotype has more than one count but fewer than ten. This receptor's antigen is unknown. Base quality data are lacking; no much larger clone is found one base away. For each ankylosing spondylitis patient, the synovial fluid sample was matched to a blood sample from that same patient. The listed sequencing device is Illumina HiSeq 2500. Quantitative 5'-RACE with molecular barcodes was used to prepare TCR beta libraries. The paper's processing steps were these. A new computational method, built on a probabilistic model of VDJ rearrangement, was used to identify disease-linked TCR variants. TCRdb passed the public sequencing reads through fastp at Q25 and MiXCR, retaining productive beta sequences. Entries are consolidated by CDR3 protein sequence, retaining the most common genes and DNA. TCRdb, rather than the study authors, made the V and J calls. Here the sample has 150,000 to 200,000 distinct CDR3 sequences; 25% to 35% occur a single time. The leading ten clones occupy 4.5% to 6% of the sample.

The record originates from a study of CD8 T cells in ankylosing spondylitis listed by TCRdb under 2017. Study-wide context: T cell receptor beta repertoires were profiled in healthy donors and ankylosing spondylitis patients so that disease-linked TCR variants could be found. The full study cohort was made up of approximately 27 ankylosing spondylitis patients and approximately 100 healthy donors. Peripheral blood was sampled, and synovial fluid was also collected from ankylosing spondylitis patients. The paper as a whole reports these results and caveats: Some of the motif variants had been reported before in the synovial fluid and blood of reactive arthritis patients, a finding that suggests common disease-initiation mechanisms. Blood from ankylosing spondylitis patients appeared to be characterized by a TCR beta motif composed of under 10 highly homologous amino acid variants. A CD8+ phenotype was shown by the disease-linked clones, which were found at relatively low frequencies in peripheral blood. The disease-linked clones were reported to be significantly enriched in matched synovial fluid samples from ankylosing spondylitis patients.

The V and J ends are trimmed by 1 base and 2 bases, leaving 8 bases between them. CDR3 length: 14 amino acids, cysteine to phenylalanine. The sequence is cut down to CDR3 DNA, 42 bases in frame from base 1. Based on the germline V gene, the CDR1 and CDR2 sequences are SGHAT and FQNNGV. This receptor was identified in a male donor with ankylosing spondylitis. The sample was synovial fluid, either unsorted or a sorted T cell fraction (not recorded which). The sequence is built from TRBV11-2 and TRBJ2-5, with the identity of the D gene unclear. At the DNA level, the sequence is TGTGCCAGCAGCTTAGTTGACTTACAAGAGACCCAGTACTTC. Its translation reads: CASSLVDLQETQYF.